A single T cell receptor beta chain is shown here with its context. Without sorting, samples used some 90 million PBMCs for genomic DNA. Genomic DNA of each subset was evenly split across several immunoSEQ plates. The method was immunoSEQ multiplex PCR; TCRdb's version includes in-frame clones alone and lacks a portion of them. The sample includes fewer than 600,000 clones, approximately 85% seen only once; the top ten take around 13%. The sample comes from a study of shared clonotypes between healthy human individuals. The germline V gene has CDR1 LNHDA and CDR2 SQIVND (reference sequence). The CDR3 is 14 residues long. Trimming at V came to 5 bases and at J to 7 bases, leaving 4 bases not matched to a gene.

This receptor was obtained from a woman aged 40 to 49 in good health. Some clones in this sample may be carry-over from other donors' samples. Sequences were obtained from PBMCs. The rearrangement uses TRBV19 and TRBJ2-1; 11 bases map to TRBD1. CDR3 bases: TGTGCCAGTAGTCAGGACAGGGGGCGTAATGAGCAGTTCTTC. This translates into CASSQDRGRNEQFF.